This is a list of T cell receptor beta chains from one sample in a study of T cell responses to AZD1222 COVID-19 vaccine. Assay: immunoSEQ multiplex PCR; the TCRdb copy retains only in-frame clones and omits some. Of about 110,000 clones in the sample, 92% were seen once. Sequenced material: peripheral blood, taken 28 days after the second AZD1222 dose. These TCRs come from an adult who received the AZD1222 COVID-19 vaccine. Both conserved end residues are part of each CDR3. A D gene is named only where the DNA matches it firmly. Clone size is stated in some rows and not others, as once, few, many or a class when expanded.

D,V,J,size,DNA,CDR3
TRBD2,TRBV7-6,TRBJ2-5,NA,TGTGCCAGCAGACCCCTTAGCGGGATAATCGTTGGACGGGAGACCCAGTACTTC,CASRPLSGIIVGRETQYF
NA,TRBV4-3,TRBJ2-2,NA,TGCGCCAGCAGCCAACAGATTACGAACACCGGGGAGCTGTTTTTT,CASSQQITNTGELFF
NA,TRBV27,TRBJ2-3,NA,TGTGCCAGCAGCCTTGCCAGGGCAACTCAGAATACGCAGTATTTT,CASSLARATQNTQYF
NA,TRBV6-5,TRBJ1-4,once,TGTGCCAGCAGGGCTGGCCTCGGGGGTGAAAAACTGTTTTTT,CASRAGLGGEKLFF
NA,TRBV5-1,TRBJ2-5,NA,TGCGCCAGCACCCCCATGACGATGGCGTTGAGAGAGACCCAGTACTTC,CASTPMTMALRETQYF
NA,TRBV6-5,TRBJ1-1,NA,TGTGCCAGCAGTTACCTCGCGGCGAACACTGAAGCTTTCTTT,CASSYLAANTEAFF
NA,TRBV2,TRBJ1-2,NA,TGTGCCAGCAGTCCCGGAGTTAGGCAGGGCTACACCTTC,CASSPGVRQGYTF
TRBD2,TRBV7-2,TRBJ2-7,NA,TGTGCCAGCAGCTTAGACGGGGGGATGGCCTACGAGCAGTACTTC,CASSLDGGMAYEQYF
NA,TRBV14,TRBJ2-5,NA,TGTGCCAGCAGCCGGATCGGGCTGGAGACCCAGTACTTC,CASSRIGLETQYF
NA,TRBV7-9,TRBJ1-2,NA,TGTGCCAGCAGCCAACCGGGTCCTACTCACTGGCGCTACACCTTC,CASSQPGPTHWRYTF
NA,TRBV2,TRBJ1-5,NA,TGTGCCAGCCGACCAGGGGATCAGCCCCAGCATTTT,CASRPGDQPQHF
TRBD2,TRBV28,TRBJ2-3,NA,TGTGCCAGCAGTTCCGATCTAGCGGGCCTTAGCACAGATACGCAGTATTTT,CASSSDLAGLSTDTQYF
NA,TRBV7-2,TRBJ1-6,NA,TGTGCCAGCAGCCTAGCAGGGAAGGATAATTCACCCCTCCACTTT,CASSLAGKDNSPLHF
TRBD1,TRBV19,TRBJ1-5,NA,TGTGCCAGTAGTATAGATTTACCACGACAGGGGATGTCGAGGACGGGTCAGCCCCAGCATTTT,CASSIDLPRQGMSRTGQPQHF
TRBD1,TRBV5-4,TRBJ2-7,once,TGTGCCAGCAGACCTGGACAGGGGCCCTACGAGCAGTACTTC,CASRPGQGPYEQYF